Included here is one TCR beta chain sequence, with context. The target antigen is unknown. The entry originates in a study of T cells in narcolepsy. The protocol was immunoSEQ multiplex PCR, while the TCRdb copy is restricted to in-frame clones and leaves out a portion. Of more than 20,000 clones in the sample, roughly 94% were seen once. The CDR3 spans 14 residues. V shed 0 bases, J shed 5 bases, and the junction held 1 base outside the gene matches. Germline CDR1 reads SGHRS; CDR2 reads YFSETQ. Notes on the study in general: Blood of same and different patients, but not healthy controls, reportedly held recurring autoreactive clonotypes.

The sample comprised CD45RA- memory CD4+ T cells from PBMCs. The chain couples TRBV5-1 to TRBJ2-1, with TRBD1 matching over 8 bases. This TCR came from a human donor with narcolepsy. The chain's CDR3 is CASSLGQGNNEQFF. Written as DNA, the CDR3 is TGCGCCAGCAGCTTGGGACAGGGGAACAATGAGCAGTTCTTC.